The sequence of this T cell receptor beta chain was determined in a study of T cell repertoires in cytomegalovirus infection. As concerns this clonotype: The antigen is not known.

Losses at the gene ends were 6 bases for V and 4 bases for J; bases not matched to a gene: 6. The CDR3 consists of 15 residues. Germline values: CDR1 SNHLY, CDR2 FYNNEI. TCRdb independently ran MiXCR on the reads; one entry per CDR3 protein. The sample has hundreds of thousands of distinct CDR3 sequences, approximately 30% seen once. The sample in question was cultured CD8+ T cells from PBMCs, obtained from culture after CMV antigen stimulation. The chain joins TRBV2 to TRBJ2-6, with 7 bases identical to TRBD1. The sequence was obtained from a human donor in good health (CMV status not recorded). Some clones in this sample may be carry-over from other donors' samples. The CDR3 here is CASSPTGRGANVLTF. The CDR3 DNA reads TGTGCCAGCAGCCCGACAGGGCGGGGGGCCAACGTCCTGACTTTC.